This TCR beta chain is drawn from a study of cytomegalovirus exposure and HLA in healthy donors. Study at large: The platform used for the 120 or so validation repertoires matched that of the approximately 670 first-cohort repertoires, a later analysis reported. Study-level results: In vitro confirmation showed three CMV-associated chains to be CMV antigen specific. There were some public TCRs occurring in many donors, but most TCR sequences were rare.

The repertoire was sequenced with immunoSEQ multiplex PCR; TCRdb's copy has only in-frame clones and lacks some. The sample lists 170,000 or so clones; approximately 84% were seen once. About this clone itself: What it binds is unknown. At one end, the junction sequence differs from germline, possibly due to a read error.

Germline V CDR1 and CDR2: SNHLY, FYNNEI. The CDR3 length is 11 residues. From the roughly 110-subject validation cohort, which was separate from the roughly 620-subject first cohort, the donors were drawn. The sequenced sample consisted of PBMCs. The sequence derives from a woman between 18 and 29 years old in good health and CMV-seropositive. The chain links TRBV2 to TRBJ2-7, with 11 bases matching TRBD2. The CDR3 sequence is CASSRTSGRFF. The CDR3 DNA reads TGTGCCAGCAGTCGGACTAGCGGGCGGTTTTTC.